The 5 T cell receptor beta chains below come from one sample, sequenced in a study of T cell repertoires in cytomegalovirus infection. MiXCR was run by TCRdb on the reads, yielding one entry per CDR3 protein. The sample carries fewer than 550,000 distinct CDR3 sequences, 26% recorded once. Specimen: PBMCs. Receptor source: a human donor in good health (CMV status not recorded). Some clones in this sample may be carry-over from other donors' samples.

This clonotype has more than one count but fewer than ten. This chain connects TRBV10-3 to TRBJ2-1, with 9 bases matching TRBD2. Germline values: CDR1 ENHRY, CDR2 SYGVKD. The CDR3 length is 18 residues. J was trimmed by 0 bases and V by 2 bases; bases with no gene match: 8. The CDR3 sequence is CAISEKASGTSSYNEQFF. The CDR3 coding sequence is TGTGCCATCAGTGAGAAGGCTAGCGGGACGAGCTCCTACAATGAGCAGTTCTTC.

In this sample, this clonotype turned up a few times. The chain joins TRBV7-2 to TRBJ1-6; D uncertain. V was shortened by 3 bases and J by 5 bases, with 8 bases between the two germline ends. From germline, CDR1 is SGHTA and CDR2 FQGNSA. The CDR3 covers 14 residues. The CDR3 sequence: CASSFQVNNSPLHF. The CDR3 coding sequence is TGTGCCAGCAGCTTCCAGGTCAATAATTCACCCCTCCACTTT. The variable domain in full, with the rest retrieved from reference TRBV7-2 and TRBJ1-6, is GAGVSQSPSNKVTEKGKDVELRCDPISGHTALYWYRQSLGQGLEFLIYFQGNSAPDKSGLPSDRFSAERTGGSVSTLTIQRTQQEDSAVYLCASSFQVNNSPLHFGNGTRLTVT.

This clonotype has more than one count but fewer than ten. This chain links TRBV11-2 with TRBJ2-7; D is possibly TRBD2 (6 bases). Germline V gives CDR1 SGHAT, CDR2 FQNNGV. This CDR3 has 16 residues. The V end lost 6 bases, the J end lost 4 bases, and 22 bases lay between the germline ends. The CDR3 sequence: CASRLLLGEDEYEQYV. DNA of the CDR3: TGTGCCAGCAGACTACTGTTAGGGGAGGACGAATACGAGCAGTACGTC.

This clonotype was detected many times. This rearrangement joins TRBV7-2 to TRBJ2-7; 10 positions match TRBD2. V lost 5 bases to trimming and J lost 5 bases; unmatched junction nucleotides: 12. This CDR3 has 16 amino acids. Germline assignment: CDR1 SGHTA and CDR2 FQGNSA. In DNA form, the CDR3 reads TGTGCCAGCAGCAGAATAGCGGGAGGAATTAAACACGAGCAGTACTTC. This codes for CASSRIAGGIKHEQYF.

The chain recombines TRBV12-3 or TRBV12-4 with TRBJ2-1, with a possible D match to TRBD1 (6 bases). The CDR3 contains 16 residues. V was pared by 0 bases and J by 5 bases, with 14 bases between. The CDR3 nucleotides read TGTGCCAGCAGTTTAGCAGTGTCAGGGGCCCACAATGAGCAGTTCTTC. As protein: CASSLAVSGAHNEQFF.